The next 5 T cell receptor beta chains were all read from a single sample in a study of OX40 agonist ivuxolimab in advanced cancers. The assay was immunoSEQ multiplex PCR, and TCRdb's table has in-frame clones only and misses some. Here the sample spans 65,000 to 95,000 clones, roughly 90% being singletons. The sequences come from CD4+ or CD8+ T cells sorted from blood, collected in a trial of the OX40 agonist ivuxolimab. The source of these receptors is an adult with an advanced solid tumor such as melanoma, head and neck, liver or kidney cancer.

The genes are TRBV7-2 and TRBJ2-1; 8 bases match TRBD2. This CDR3 is 16 amino acids long. Germline lookup yields CDR1 SGHTA and CDR2 FQGNSA. Unmatched junction bases numbered 5, after V lost 0 bases and J lost 4 bases. CDR3 sequence reads: CASSLAGSGVYNEQFF. The CDR3 DNA follows: TGTGCCAGCAGCTTAGCAGGTAGCGGGGTTTACAATGAGCAGTTCTTC.

This CDR3 is CASSLVTSGIGYEQYF. DNA for the CDR3: TGTGCCAGCAGCTTAGTGACTAGCGGGATCGGCTACGAGCAGTACTTC. The chain uses TRBV7-2 and TRBJ2-7, with 11 positions matching TRBD2. Trimming took 1 base from V and 3 from J; bases not matched to a gene: 5. CDR1 and CDR2 from the germline V gene are SGHTA and FQGNSA. The CDR3 is 16 amino acids.

The chain is built from TRBV19 and TRBJ1-1, with 7 bases identical to TRBD1. The CDR3 runs 13 residues. V trimming: 10 bases; J trimming: 5 bases; junction bases outside the gene matches: 10. The germline CDR1 and CDR2 sequences are LNHDA and SQIVND (reference sequence). In nucleotides, the CDR3 is TGTGCCACGACAGGGCGCCTAGGGACTGAAGCTTTCTTT. Amino acids: CATTGRLGTEAFF.

The CDR3 is CASSWGTSGRADTQYF. The DNA for the CDR3 is TGTGCCAGCAGCTGGGGGACTAGCGGGAGGGCAGATACGCAGTATTTT. The chain recombines TRBV13 with TRBJ2-3; 16 positions agree with TRBD2. The CDR3 loop spans 16 amino acids. V shed 4 bases, J shed 4 bases, and the junction held 2 bases outside the gene matches. Per germline, CDR1 PRHDT and CDR2 FYEKMQ (reference sequence).

V is TRBV5-1 and J is TRBJ2-5; 9 nucleotides match TRBD2. The CDR3 is 17 residues long. The trim removed 9 bases at V and 5 bases at J, leaving 20 bases unmatched. Looked up from germline, CDR1 is SGHRS and CDR2 is YFSETQ. Here the CDR3 DNA reads TGCGCCACCCAGGGAGTTTCGCCTAGCGGGATCCGTGAGACCCAGTACTTC. It specifies CATQGVSPSGIRETQYF.